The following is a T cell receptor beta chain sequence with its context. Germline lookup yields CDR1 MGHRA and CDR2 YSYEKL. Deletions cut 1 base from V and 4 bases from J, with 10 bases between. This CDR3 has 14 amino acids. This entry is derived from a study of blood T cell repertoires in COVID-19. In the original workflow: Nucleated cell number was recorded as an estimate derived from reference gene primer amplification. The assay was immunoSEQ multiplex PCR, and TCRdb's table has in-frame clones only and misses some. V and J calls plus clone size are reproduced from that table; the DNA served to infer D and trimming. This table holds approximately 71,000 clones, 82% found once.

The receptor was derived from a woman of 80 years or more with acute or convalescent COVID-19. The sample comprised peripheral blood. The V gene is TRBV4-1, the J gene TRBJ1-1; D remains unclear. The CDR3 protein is CASSQGPVVTEAFF. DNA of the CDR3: TGCGCCAGCAGCCAAGGCCCGGTGGTCACTGAAGCTTTCTTT.